Each of the 19 T cell receptor beta chains below was sequenced from the same sample in a study of T cells expressing NK-cell markers. TCRdb re-analyzed the 5' RACE reads; it lists each CDR3 protein once, without DNA. The specimen's table records some 120,000 distinct CDR3 sequences. Input material: blood T cells: a sorted CD56 or NKG2C T cell subset, CD4+ or CD8+ T cells, or bulk PBMC T cells (not recorded which). The receptors stem from a woman between 18 and 69 years old in good health.

This chain joins TRBV5-5 and TRBJ1-5; TCRdb's D call of TRBD1 is untestable without DNA. From germline, CDR1 is SGHKS and CDR2 YYEKEE (reference sequence). The CDR3 extends over 14 amino acids. This chain's CDR3 is CASSAGAGVQPQHF.

This chain links TRBV2 with TRBJ1-1; TCRdb indicates TRBD1, and absent DNA this call remains unverified. Germline CDR1 and CDR2: SNHLY and FYNNEI. This CDR3 has 16 residues. This CDR3 is CASSIGTGVLNTEAFF.

This sequence joins TRBV29-1 and TRBJ1-1. CDR1 and CDR2 (germline): SQVTM, ANQGSEA. The CDR3 totals 12 residues. This chain's CDR3 is CSVVVQSTEAFF.

The J gene is TRBJ2-7, the V gene TRBV7-2; as DNA is missing, the TRBD1 call by TCRdb cannot be tested. This CDR3 spans 15 amino acids. CDR1 and CDR2 from the germline V gene are SGHTA and FQGNSA. Here the CDR3 reads CASSQPQDSHYEQYF.

The chain is built from TRBV7-3 and TRBJ1-2; TCRdb's D gene call, TRBD1, goes unchecked for lack of DNA. The CDR3 loop spans 14 amino acids. Germline CDR1 reads SGHTA; CDR2 reads FQGTGA. CDR3 residues: CASSWTGQGDGYTF.

This chain uses TRBV29-1 with TRBJ1-1. This CDR3 has 15 residues. Germline V CDR1 and CDR2: SQVTM, ANQGSEA. CDR3 in amino acids: CSVVWWEAGTPEAFF.

The chain employs TRBV4-1 and TRBJ2-1; TCRdb picks TRBD2, but there is no DNA to check that call. Germline CDR1 reads MGHRA; CDR2 reads YSYEKL. The CDR3 extends over 17 amino acids. CDR3: CASSQEGVAGGYNEQFF.

The chain uses TRBV6-1 and TRBJ2-5; without DNA, the TCRdb call of TRBD1 cannot be checked. Germline V gene data show CDR1 as MNHNS and CDR2 as SASEGT. The CDR3 is 15 amino acids. CDR3 sequence reads: CASSERDRGLETQYF.

The rearrangement links TRBV27 to TRBJ1-5. In germline, CDR1 is MNHEY, CDR2 SMNVEV (reference sequence). The CDR3 is 14 amino acids. The CDR3 loop reads CASSFLAGYQPQHF.

This chain joins TRBV12-3 or TRBV12-4 and TRBJ1-5. The CDR3 spans 16 residues. CDR3 loop: CASSPLGWYSNQPQHF.

This chain joins TRBV6-2 or TRBV6-3 and TRBJ2-1; checking the TCRdb D call of TRBD2 is not possible without DNA. There are 17 residues in the CDR3. Per germline, CDR1 MNHEY and CDR2 SVGEGT. The CDR3 sequence: CASSYSPSRGAYNEQFF.

The rearrangement uses TRBV3-1 and TRBJ1-4. Germline CDR1 reads LGHDT; CDR2 reads YNNKEL (reference sequence). This CDR3 spans 16 amino acids. The CDR3 loop is CASSQDFASTNEKLFF.

The chain uses TRBV6-5 and TRBJ1-1. CDR1 MNHEY and CDR2 SVGAGI come from the germline V gene. The CDR3 consists of 15 residues. Here the CDR3 reads CASSYLAEGWLEAFF.

V usage is TRBV29-1 and J usage is TRBJ2-7; checking the TCRdb D call of TRBD2 is not possible without DNA. This CDR3 has 13 amino acids. Germline assignment: CDR1 SQVTM and CDR2 ANQGSEA. CDR3 region: CSVAAGSSYEQYF.

This chain connects TRBV27 to TRBJ1-1; the D gene TCRdb calls, TRBD1, cannot be checked with no DNA. Germline loops: CDR1 MNHEY, CDR2 SMNVEV (reference sequence). The CDR3 contains 16 residues. The CDR3 loop reads CASSLSPLGGHTEAFF.

The chain combines TRBV4-3 with TRBJ2-1; there is no DNA to check the TCRdb D call of TRBD2. Looked up from germline, CDR1 is LGHNA and CDR2 is YSLEER. The CDR3 is 15 residues long. CDR3 protein: CASSLLAGGWNEQFF.

This chain connects TRBV15 to TRBJ2-6; TCRdb selects TRBD1, and the lack of DNA leaves this call unchecked. This CDR3 contains 18 residues. The V gene's germline CDR1 is LNHNV and CDR2 YYDKDF (reference sequence). CDR3 loop: CATSSIPPDISGANVLTF.

CDR3 amino acids: CASSLPGTAYEQYF. V is TRBV28 and J is TRBJ2-7; TCRdb indicates TRBD1, and absent DNA this call remains unverified. This CDR3 is 14 amino acids long. Germline V gives CDR1 MDHEN, CDR2 SYDVKM.

This chain links TRBV4-2 with TRBJ2-5; TCRdb reports TRBD2, a call that lacks DNA to check it against. CDR3 length: 18 residues. CDR1 is LGHNA, CDR2 YNFKEQ, per germline. CDR3 region: CASSRGVTSGGLQETQYF.